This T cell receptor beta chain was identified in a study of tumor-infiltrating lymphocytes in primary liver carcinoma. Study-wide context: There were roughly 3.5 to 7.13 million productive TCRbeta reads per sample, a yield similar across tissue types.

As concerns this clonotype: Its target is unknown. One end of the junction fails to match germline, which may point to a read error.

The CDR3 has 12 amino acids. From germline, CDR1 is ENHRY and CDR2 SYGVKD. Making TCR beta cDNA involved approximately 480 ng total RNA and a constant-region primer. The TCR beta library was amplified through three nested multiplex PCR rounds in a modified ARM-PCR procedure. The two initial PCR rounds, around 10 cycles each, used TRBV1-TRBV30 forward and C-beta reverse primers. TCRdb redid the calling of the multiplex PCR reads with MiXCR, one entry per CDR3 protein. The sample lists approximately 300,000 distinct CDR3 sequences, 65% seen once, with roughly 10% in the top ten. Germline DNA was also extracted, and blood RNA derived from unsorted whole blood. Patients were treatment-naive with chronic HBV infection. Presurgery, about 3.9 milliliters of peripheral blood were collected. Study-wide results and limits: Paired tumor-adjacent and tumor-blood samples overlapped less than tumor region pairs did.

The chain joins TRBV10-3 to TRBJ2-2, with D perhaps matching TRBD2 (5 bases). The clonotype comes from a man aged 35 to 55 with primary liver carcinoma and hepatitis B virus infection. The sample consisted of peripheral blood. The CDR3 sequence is CAISEGVGELLF. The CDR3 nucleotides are TGTGCCATCAGTGAGGGAGTCGGGGAGCTGCTTTTT.